The rows below give T cell receptor beta chains drawn from one sample of a study of Graves' ophthalmopathy and Graves' hyperthyroidism. Via MiXCR, TCRdb re-called the multiplex PCR reads, giving one row per CDR3 protein. The data hold about 740,000 distinct CDR3 sequences, with 35% to 50% observed a single time. The source material was peripheral blood. The receptors were sampled from an adult man with Graves' ophthalmopathy. Each CDR3 is given with its conserved first and last residue. A D gene is named only where the DNA matches it firmly. Expanded clones get a size class; other rows say once, few or many, or leave the size out.

abundance	v_gene	d_gene	j_gene	CDR3aa	CDR3nt
NA	TRBV7-2	TRBD1	TRBJ1-6	CASSPPGQNSPLHF	TGTGCCAGCTCACCACCGGGACAGAATTCACCCCTCCACTTT
NA	TRBV24-1	NA	TRBJ1-5	CASSYGGDNQPQHF	TGTGCCAGCAGTTATGGGGGGGACAATCAGCCCCAGCATTTT
NA	TRBV7-9	NA	TRBJ1-1	CASSLGGDGGAFF	TGTGCCAGCAGCTTAGGAGGGGACGGAGGGGCTTTCTTT
NA	TRBV7-3	TRBD2	TRBJ2-2	CASSWLAGGPVGELFF	TGTGCCAGCAGCTGGCTAGCGGGGGGGCCAGTCGGGGAGCTGTTTTTT
NA	TRBV7-9	NA	TRBJ1-3	CASTLDPPRGGTSGNTIYF	TGTGCCAGCACCCTCGACCCCCCCCGGGGGGGGACCTCTGGAAACACCATATATTTT
few	TRBV29-1	TRBD2	TRBJ2-2	CSVESASGIGTGELFF	TGCAGCGTTGAATCCGCTAGCGGGATAGGGACCGGGGAGCTGTTTTTT
few	TRBV12-3/TRBV12-4	NA	TRBJ2-7	CASRPMTVIYEQYF	TGTGCCAGCAGACCAATGACAGTGATCTACGAGCAGTACTTC
many	TRBV2	NA	TRBJ1-4	CASSRGPQVDEKLFF	TGTGCCAGCAGCCGCGGCCCTCAGGTGGATGAAAAACTGTTTTTT
NA	TRBV7-8	TRBD2	TRBJ2-7	CASSPGAGDPYEQYF	TGTGCCAGCAGTCCCGGAGCGGGAGACCCCTACGAGCAGTACTTC
few	TRBV29-1	NA	TRBJ2-7	CSVGINEQYF	TGCAGCGTTGGTATCAACGAGCAGTACTTC
NA	TRBV10-3	NA	TRBJ1-4	CAIAEVSLGEKLFF	TGTGCCATCGCAGAGGTCAGCCTGGGGGAAAAACTGTTTTTT
NA	TRBV20-1	TRBD2	TRBJ2-5	CSASGSAGAGEIQYF	TGCAGTGCTAGTGGTTCGGCGGGAGCGGGGGAGATCCAGTACTTC
NA	TRBV24-1	NA	TRBJ1-5	CANSYRSSNQPQHF	TGTGCCAACAGTTACCGCAGTAGCAATCAGCCCCAGCATTTT
NA	TRBV15	NA	TRBJ1-2	CATSSVGAAYGYTF	TGTGCCACCAGCAGCGTAGGGGCAGCCTATGGCTACACCTTC
NA	TRBV20-1	TRBD1	TRBJ1-1	CSAFRGGTEAFF	TGCAGTGCTTTCAGGGGGGGCACTGAAGCTTTCTTT
NA	TRBV20-1	NA	TRBJ2-7	CSAGDQGVSAYEQYF	TGCAGTGCTGGAGATCAGGGTGTTTCGGCCTACGAGCAGTACTTC
once	TRBV25-1	TRBD1	TRBJ2-7	CASSSPGQGYREQYF	TGTGCCAGCAGTTCCCCGGGACAGGGGTACCGCGAGCAGTACTTC
many	TRBV7-2	TRBD1	TRBJ2-7	CASSAGGVTEQYF	TGTGCCAGCAGCGCAGGGGGAGTCACCGAGCAGTACTTC
many	TRBV20-1	NA	TRBJ1-1	CRTGTGAFF	TGCAGGACCGGGACGGGAGCTTTCTTT
NA	TRBV2	NA	TRBJ1-5	CASSRGPTDQPQHF	TGTGCCAGCAGTCGCGGACCAACAGATCAGCCCCAGCATTTT